Listed here are 17 T cell receptor beta chains from one sample, sequenced in a study of blood T cell repertoires in COVID-19. Sequencing was performed with immunoSEQ multiplex PCR; in TCRdb, only in-frame clones are kept and a portion is missing. The sample records about 58,000 clones, approximately 78% being singletons. The specimen was peripheral blood. The source of these receptors is a man in his 60s with COVID-19, enrolled during active disease.

The chain recombines TRBV9 with TRBJ1-4, with 7 bases lining up with TRBD1. This CDR3 has 15 amino acids. CDR1 is SGDLS, CDR2 YYNGEE, per germline. V was pared by 3 bases and J by 8 bases, with 10 bases of the junction left unmatched. The CDR3: CASSAQGNFDEKLFF. CDR3 in DNA: TGTGCCAGCAGCGCACAGGGGAATTTCGACGAAAAACTGTTTTTT.

The chain employs TRBV6-2 or TRBV6-3 and TRBJ1-3, with 11 bases identical to TRBD1. The CDR3 has 16 amino acids. The V gene end was trimmed by 6 bases and the J gene end by 4 bases; junction bases not matched to a gene: 8. Germline-derived CDR1 and CDR2 are MNHEY and SVGEGT. For the CDR3, the DNA is TGTGCCAGCAGCCACCGGTGGACAGGGGGCGGAAACACCATATATTTT. It encodes CASSHRWTGGGNTIYF.

The chain has TRBV5-4 and TRBJ2-3, with 9 bases that match TRBD1. Germline loops: CDR1 SGHNT, CDR2 YYREEE (reference sequence). This CDR3 spans 15 amino acids. V shed 4 bases, J shed 4 bases, and the junction held 7 bases outside the gene matches. The CDR3 spells CASSAPGQGADTQYF. For the CDR3, the DNA is TGTGCCAGCAGCGCCCCGGGACAGGGTGCAGATACGCAGTATTTT.

This clone occurred a few times. This sequence joins TRBV9 and TRBJ1-1, with no clear D. V shed 1 base and J shed 3 bases, with 10 bases lying between them. Germline CDR1 SGDLS, CDR2 YYNGEE. This CDR3 is built from 14 residues. CDR3 DNA: TGTGCCAGCAGCGTACGGTGGGGAGACACTGAAGCTTTCTTT. Translation gives CASSVRWGDTEAFF.

The V and J genes are TRBV19 and TRBJ1-5, with TRBD1 matching over 9 bases. CDR3 length: 15 residues. Germline CDR1 and CDR2: LNHDA and SQIVND (reference sequence). Germline trimming cut 4 bases from V and 4 bases from J; bases unmatched to any gene: 5. The DNA for the CDR3 is TGTGCCAGTAGTACTACAGGGACAGGGAATCAGCCCCAGCATTTT. It codes for CASSTTGTGNQPQHF.

The CDR3 protein is CASRRSSGGLTGELFF. The DNA of the CDR3 is TGTGCCAGCCGTAGGTCTAGCGGGGGGCTCACCGGGGAGCTGTTTTTT. The chain is built from TRBV7-2 and TRBJ2-2; 11 bases fit TRBD2. This CDR3 comprises 16 residues. Germline CDR1 reads SGHTA; CDR2 reads FQGNSA. Unmatched junction bases numbered 9, after V lost 8 bases and J lost 4 bases. Full variable domain (remainder filled in from reference TRBV7-2 and TRBJ2-2): GAGVSQSPSNKVTEKGKDVELRCDPISGHTALYWYRQSLGQGLEFLIYFQGNSAPDKSGLPSDRFSAERTGGSVSTLTIQRTQQEDSAVYLCASRRSSGGLTGELFFGEGSRLTVL.

The chain uses TRBV6-5 and TRBJ1-1; the match to TRBD1 covers 7 bases. The CDR3 covers 13 residues. Unmatched junction bases numbered 8, after V lost 6 bases and J lost 7 bases. The germline V gene has CDR1 MNHEY and CDR2 SVGAGI. DNA of the CDR3: TGTGCCAGCAGACCCGGGACAGTCCTTGAAGCTTTCTTT. Its protein product is CASRPGTVLEAFF.

The rearrangement uses TRBV7-3 and TRBJ2-1; possible D gene TRBD2, 6 bases. Deletions cut 0 bases from V and 6 bases from J, with 9 bases between. The CDR3 consists of 14 residues. Germline lookup yields CDR1 SGHTA and CDR2 FQGTGA. The CDR3 loop reads CASSLTGDSNEQFF. The CDR3 region has the DNA TGTGCCAGCAGCTTAACGGGGGACTCCAATGAGCAGTTCTTC.

The chain employs TRBV3-1 (or the pseudogene TRBV3-2) and TRBJ2-1; 8 bases match TRBD1. This CDR3 contains 14 residues. With V trimmed by 4 bases and J by 6 bases, 5 bases remained unmatched. The germline CDR1 and CDR2 sequences are LGHDT and YNNKEL (reference sequence). The CDR3 reads CASSPRTGTNEQFF. CDR3 bases: TGTGCCAGCAGCCCTCGGACAGGGACCAATGAGCAGTTCTTC.

The J gene is TRBJ2-1, the V gene TRBV24-1, with TRBD2 matching 7 bases. V lost 5 bases, J lost 5 bases, and 5 bases stayed unmatched. Germline V gene data show CDR1 as KGHDR and CDR2 as SFDVKD. This CDR3 region has 14 residues. CDR3 amino acids: CATSGAGTNNEQFF. CDR3 coding DNA: TGTGCCACCAGTGGTGCAGGGACTAACAATGAGCAGTTCTTC.

The rearrangement links TRBV9 to TRBJ2-1, with D unresolved. The length of the CDR3 is 14 residues. Germline CDR1 and CDR2: SGDLS and YYNGEE. V lost 3 bases to trimming and J lost 4 bases, with 11 bases between them. CDR3 in amino acids: CASSAVAAYNEQFF. The CDR3 coding sequence is TGTGCCAGCAGCGCCGTAGCAGCTTACAATGAGCAGTTCTTC.

This chain uses TRBV10-3 with TRBJ1-1; TRBD1 agrees at 11 bases. Germline CDR1 is ENHRY and CDR2 is SYGVKD. V dropped 11 bases and J dropped 1; count of bases not matched to a gene: 3. The CDR3 is 13 amino acids. Here the CDR3 reads CAAGQGANTEAFF. The CDR3 coding sequence is TGTGCCGCCGGACAGGGGGCGAACACTGAAGCTTTCTTT.

The chain uses TRBV5-5 and TRBJ2-5; 7 nucleotides line up with TRBD1. The CDR3 runs to 14 residues. V was pared by 0 bases and J by 2 bases, with 1 base of the junction left unmatched. Germline V gene lookup returns CDR1 SGHKS and CDR2 YYEKEE (reference sequence). CDR3 residues: CASSLAGQQETQYF. The CDR3 DNA is TGTGCCAGCAGCTTGGCGGGACAGCAAGAGACCCAGTACTTC.

The chain couples TRBV25-1 to TRBJ2-7, with TRBD1 matching 7 bases. The CDR3 contains 12 residues. Trimming cost V 8 bases and J 2 bases; bases outside gene matches: 3. CDR1 and CDR2 from the germline V gene are MGHDK and SYGVNS. The CDR3 is CASGQGAYEQYF. CDR3 coding DNA: TGTGCCAGCGGTCAGGGGGCCTACGAGCAGTACTTC.

V usage is TRBV2 and J usage is TRBJ1-3; TRBD1 matches 9 bases. The length of the CDR3 is 15 residues. CDR1 SNHLY and CDR2 FYNNEI come from the germline V gene. The V gene end was trimmed by 5 bases and the J gene end by 4 bases; junction bases not matched to a gene: 6. CDR3 amino acids: CASSYDRGSGNTIYF. In DNA, the CDR3 is TGTGCCAGCAGTTACGACAGGGGGAGCGGAAACACCATATATTTT. The entire variable domain, with the rest obtained from reference TRBV2 and TRBJ1-3, is as follows: EPEVTQTPSHQVTQMGQEVILRCVPISNHLYFYWYRQILGQKVEFLVSFYNNEISEKSEIFDDQFSVERPDGSNFTLKIRSTKLEDSAMYFCASSYDRGSGNTIYFGEGSWLTVV.

V is TRBV11-2 and J is TRBJ2-7; 7 nucleotides line up with TRBD1. The V segment lost 5 bases and the J segment 7 bases; nucleotides outside the gene matches: 11. Germline lookup yields CDR1 SGHAT and CDR2 FQNNGV. The CDR3 covers 14 residues. CDR3 loop: CASSPRTGGEEQYF. The CDR3 nucleotides read TGTGCCAGCAGCCCTAGGACAGGTGGGGAGGAGCAGTACTTC.

This chain links TRBV2 with TRBJ2-1, with 10 bases aligning to TRBD1. Germline lookup yields CDR1 SNHLY and CDR2 FYNNEI. The CDR3 extends over 14 amino acids. Trimming cost V 8 bases and J 7 bases; bases outside gene matches: 8. CDR3 bases: TGTGCCAGCCGGGGACAGGGGAAAAAGAATGAGCAGTTCTTC. It translates to CASRGQGKKNEQFF.